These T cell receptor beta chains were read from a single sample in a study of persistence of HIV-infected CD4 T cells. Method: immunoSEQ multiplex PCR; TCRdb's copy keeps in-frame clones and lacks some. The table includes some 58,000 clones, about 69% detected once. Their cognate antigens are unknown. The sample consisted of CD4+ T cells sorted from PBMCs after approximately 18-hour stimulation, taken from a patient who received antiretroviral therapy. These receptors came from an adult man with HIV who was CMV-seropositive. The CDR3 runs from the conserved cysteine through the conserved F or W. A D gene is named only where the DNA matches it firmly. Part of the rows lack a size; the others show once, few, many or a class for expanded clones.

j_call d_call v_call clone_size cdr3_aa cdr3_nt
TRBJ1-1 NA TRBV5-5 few CASSLTTGNTEAFF TGTGCCAGCAGCTTGACGACGGGGAACACTGAAGCTTTCTTT
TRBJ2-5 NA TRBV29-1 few CSVTHSGGSETQYF TGCAGCGTTACCCATTCAGGGGGGTCAGAGACCCAGTACTTC
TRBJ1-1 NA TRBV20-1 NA CSASNGMEAEAFF TGCAGTGCTAGTAACGGTATGGAGGCTGAAGCTTTCTTT
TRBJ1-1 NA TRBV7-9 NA CASSLVETNTEAFF TGTGCCAGCAGCTTAGTTGAGACGAACACTGAAGCTTTCTTT
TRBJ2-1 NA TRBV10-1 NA CASNRGPGNEQFF TGCGCCAGCAATAGAGGGCCGGGCAATGAGCAGTTCTTC
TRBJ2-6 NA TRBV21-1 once CASSKAHGGFNGANVLTF TGTGCCAGCAGCAAAGCGCACGGAGGGTTTAACGGGGCCAACGTCCTGACTTTC
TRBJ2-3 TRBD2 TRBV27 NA CASSLHKRGESTDTQYF TGTGCCAGCAGTTTACACAAGCGGGGGGAAAGCACAGATACGCAGTATTTT
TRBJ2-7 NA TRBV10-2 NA CASSDGTPRSEQYF TGCGCCAGCAGTGACGGGACCCCCCGGAGCGAGCAGTACTTC
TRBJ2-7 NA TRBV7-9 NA CASSHSGHGIGGEQYF TGTGCCAGCAGCCATTCGGGACATGGGATTGGGGGAGAGCAGTACTTC
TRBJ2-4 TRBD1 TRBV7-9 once CASSLTAGARDSKNIQYF TGTGCCAGCAGCTTAACCGCTGGCGCCCGGGACAGCAAAAACATTCAGTACTTC
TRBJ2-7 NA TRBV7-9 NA CASSSYGVSYEQYF TGTGCCAGCAGCTCCTACGGGGTTTCCTACGAGCAGTACTTC
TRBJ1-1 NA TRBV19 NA CASSTGRGGTEAFF TGTGCCAGTAGTACCGGACGAGGTGGCACTGAAGCTTTCTTT
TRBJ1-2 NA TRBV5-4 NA CASSMDNNYGYTF TGTGCCAGCAGCATGGACAATAACTATGGCTACACCTTC
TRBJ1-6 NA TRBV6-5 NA CASSRYRADNSPLHF TGTGCCAGCAGCCGCTACAGGGCCGATAATTCACCCCTCCACTTT
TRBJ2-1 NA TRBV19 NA CASGRKAEFF TGTGCCAGTGGCCGTAAGGCAGAGTTCTTC
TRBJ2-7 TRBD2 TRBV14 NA CASSPGLAGGTYEQYF TGTGCCAGCAGCCCGGGACTAGCGGGGGGTACTTACGAGCAGTACTTC
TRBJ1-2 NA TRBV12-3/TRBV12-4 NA CASSSRGGYTF TGTGCCAGCAGTTCAAGAGGTGGCTACACCTTC
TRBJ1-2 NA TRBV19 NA CASSIQTGFYGYTF TGTGCCAGTAGTATCCAGACAGGATTCTATGGCTACACCTTC
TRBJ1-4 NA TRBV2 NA CASSVFQATNEKLFF TGTGCCAGCAGTGTCTTCCAGGCAACTAATGAAAAACTGTTTTTT
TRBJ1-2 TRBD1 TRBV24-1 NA CATSKGGQGANGYTF TGTGCCACCAGTAAAGGGGGACAGGGGGCCAATGGCTACACCTTC
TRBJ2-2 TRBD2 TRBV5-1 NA CASSPTGGNTGELFF TGCGCCAGCAGTCCGACGGGGGGAAACACCGGGGAGCTGTTTTTT
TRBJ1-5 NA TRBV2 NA CASREGFSGQPQHF TGTGCCAGCAGGGAAGGGTTTTCGGGTCAGCCCCAGCATTTT
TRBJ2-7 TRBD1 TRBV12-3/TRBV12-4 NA CASRSQGVYEQYF TGTGCCAGCAGGTCACAGGGGGTCTACGAGCAGTACTTC
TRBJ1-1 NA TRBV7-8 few CASSPTRQPGEAFF TGTGCCAGCAGCCCCACGCGACAGCCGGGGGAAGCTTTCTTT
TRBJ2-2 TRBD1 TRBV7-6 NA CASSYYAGTGKTGELFF TGTGCCAGCAGCTATTATGCCGGGACAGGGAAAACCGGGGAGCTGTTTTTT
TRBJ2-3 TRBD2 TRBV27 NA CASRTSGGASTDTQYF TGTGCCAGCCGGACTAGCGGGGGGGCATCGACAGATACGCAGTATTTT
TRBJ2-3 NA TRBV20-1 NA CSASSPLASTDTQYF TGCAGTGCTAGTTCACCGCTAGCCAGCACAGATACGCAGTATTTT
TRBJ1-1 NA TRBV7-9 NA CASSFGRGEAFF TGTGCCAGCAGCTTCGGCCGAGGGGAAGCTTTCTTT
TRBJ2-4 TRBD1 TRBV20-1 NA CSASTGTALHSRDIQYF TGCAGTGCTAGTACCGGGACAGCTCTACATTCTAGGGACATTCAGTACTTC
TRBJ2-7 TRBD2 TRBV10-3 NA CATCSGGDSYEQYF TGTGCCACCTGTAGCGGGGGGGATTCCTACGAGCAGTACTTC
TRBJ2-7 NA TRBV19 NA CASSINLYGLGEQYF TGTGCCAGTAGTATAAACCTATACGGATTAGGCGAGCAGTACTTC
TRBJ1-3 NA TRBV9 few CASSVGFSGNTIYF TGTGCCAGCAGCGTAGGATTCTCTGGAAACACCATATATTTT
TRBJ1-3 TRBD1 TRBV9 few CASSVSRQGSGNTIYF TGTGCCAGCAGCGTATCCAGACAGGGGAGCGGAAACACCATATATTTT
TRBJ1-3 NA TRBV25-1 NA CASSEYWPLSGNTIYF TGTGCCAGCAGTGAATACTGGCCCCTCTCTGGAAACACCATATATTTT
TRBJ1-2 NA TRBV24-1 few CATSGGSNYGYTF TGTGCCACCAGTGGAGGGTCAAACTATGGCTACACCTTC
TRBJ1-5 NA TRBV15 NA CATSLEQGWRQPQHF TGTGCCACCAGCCTAGAGCAGGGATGGCGCCAGCCCCAGCATTTT
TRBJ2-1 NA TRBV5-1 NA CASSLEGRYNEQFF TGCGCCAGCAGCTTGGAGGGCAGATACAATGAGCAGTTCTTC
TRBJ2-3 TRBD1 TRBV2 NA CASSRTGVYTDTQYF TGTGCCAGCAGTAGGACAGGGGTCTACACAGATACGCAGTATTTT
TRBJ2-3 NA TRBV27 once CASSPFGAPSTDTQYF TGTGCCAGCAGCCCTTTTGGAGCGCCGAGCACAGATACGCAGTATTTT
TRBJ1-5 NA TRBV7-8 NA CASSPGEIGNQPQHF TGTGCCAGCAGCCCTGGGGAAATTGGTAATCAGCCCCAGCATTTT